This TCR beta chain was obtained from a study of cytomegalovirus exposure and HLA in healthy donors (dated by TCRdb to 2016 to 2017). Looking at the study overall: An earlier analysis of some 500 of the donors reported 250 to 300 Gb of sequence data and roughly 110 million unique TCR beta sequences from about 200 million T cells. Typing coverage varied by locus: roughly 620-640 donors for A, B, C, DRB1 and DQB1; approximately 500 for DQA1; more than 600 for DPA1; around 490 for DPB1. The aim of the study was to test whether cataloging public T cell receptors could identify signatures of past pathogen exposure. Among almost 400 genotyped donors of the cohort, an average of approximately 240,000 unique TCR beta nucleotide sequences were sequenced per donor, roughly a sixth of them non-productive. An early release that covered several hundred HLA-typed donors contained around 300 gigabases of sequencing data and 70 million to 100 million unique TCR sequences. To study patterns of TCR occurrence, a later analysis re-analyzed previously published TCR beta repertoires from 666 donors and added high-resolution HLA genotyping. In a later genetic analysis, genome-wide SNP genotypes for about three fifths of the roughly 670 donors were used, and that subset was treated as a discovery cohort. The study profiled the T cell repertoires of approximately 700 subjects by immunosequencing and related them to cytomegalovirus serostatus. Alongside the repertoire data, information on donor age, sex, ethnicity and CMV serostatus was compiled. Along with the roughly 670-subject first cohort, a separate validation cohort of over 90 different subjects was used. An earlier analysis of fewer than 750 of the donors used high-throughput TCR beta sequencing to judge whether each TCR beta V gene segment behaved as functional or pseudogenic. In the later analysis, no new phenotypic data were used to find candidate immune exposures; instead, reliance was placed on TCR beta sequences and their occurrence across donors. High-throughput TCR immunosequencing, statistical association of individual TCRs with disease status, and machine learning were combined to predict cytomegalovirus infection status. HLA typing included class I and class II loci at four-digit resolution. Among the approximately 400 genotyped donors, around 81% belonged to the genetic ancestry cluster associated with self-reported Caucasian donors. Roughly 5 DR-DQ haplotypes were handled as single units for association and clustering because linkage in the cohort was strong. Every repertoire in the discovery cohort had been generated on one and the same sequencing platform. Findings and caveats that apply to the study as a whole: According to a later analysis, TCR association rates differed among HLA loci, with DRB1 alleles showing the most associated TCRs and HLA-C alleles showing the fewest. Across donors, most TCR sequences were observed very rarely, whereas some public TCRs were present in many individuals. The only immune exposure information available for the cohort was CMV serostatus. According to a later genetic analysis, donors in an Asian-associated ancestry cluster had fewer N-insertions in productive TCRs than the approximately 700-donor mean. Strong co-occurrence of HLA alleles, especially DR and DQ, made assigning TCR associations to individual alleles difficult. Because HLA typing was missing for some donors at each locus, association tests included only the typed subset. A later analysis reported that several top co-occurrence clusters appeared linked to parvovirus B19, influenza, CMV and Epstein-Barr virus. In this cohort, only TCR beta chains were sequenced, and detectable features were limited by the absence of alpha or paired-chain data. An earlier analysis of around 540 of the donors showed that most TCR beta V segments appeared in productive rearrangements either about 87% or about 30% of the time, which broadly matched IMGT annotations. A further reported finding was that TCR beta sequences accurately predicted the HLA-A and HLA-B alleles for most subjects in the first cohort. The authors suggested that the approach could potentially be extended to other disease states and immunological phenotypes. V-gene and J-gene trimming of TCR beta chains was associated with a missense DCLRE1C variant in a later genetic analysis, and the association was replicated in an independent cohort. In a later analysis, most CMV-associated TCR beta chains were found to appear HLA-restricted, with HLA associations seemingly driven largely by CMV exposure. The study gave a list of about 150 TCR beta chains associated with cytomegalovirus. At a false discovery rate of 0.05, a later analysis linked about 17,000 TCR beta sequences to specific HLA alleles. In vitro tests confirmed that a few of the cytomegalovirus-associated TCR beta chains recognize cytomegalovirus antigens. Because counts were too low, about 15 rarely observed V segments, including chromosome 9 orphons, were left out of the earlier analysis of several hundred of the donors. In a later analysis, HLA-associated TCR beta chains were found to be more clonally expanded and to have lower generation probabilities than equally common non-associated chains. Correlated functional status among segregating V segments might reflect linkage disequilibrium, but an unknown experimental factor could not be ruled out. A group of highly shared sequence variants was considered likely to be a technical artifact of the sequencing pipeline. Sequencing depth was assumed to be roughly uniform across donors in the presence/absence analyses, though that assumption may not hold. Cytomegalovirus status was reported to be diagnosed by the classifier with high specificity and sensitivity in both the original and validation cohorts. Because the 87-base-pair reads could not distinguish some IMGT-functional V segments, including TRBV6-2 and TRBV6-3, those segments were excluded.

Library generation was performed with the immunoSEQ multiplex PCR assay. For the multiplex PCR, a mixture combining 60 forward primers for TCR Vbeta segments and 13 reverse primers for TCR Jbeta segments was used. The CDR3 region of rearranged TCR beta genes was amplified from genomic DNA with a multiplex PCR assay. The amplified TCR beta libraries were sequenced on the Illumina HiSeq System as 87-base-pair reads. The paper's data handling went like this. In a later analysis, 70 million to 95 million unique TCR beta chains were counted across the roughly 610 repertoires, and about 10 million of these chains were shared by at least two donors. A nearest-neighbor algorithm error-corrected the raw reads and collapsed the reads into unique sequences, merging closely related sequences to remove PCR and sequencing errors. To assign V, D and J gene segments, CDR3 sequences were aligned to IMGT reference sequences. For a sequence to be retained, a match of at least six nucleotides to both a V gene segment and a J gene segment was required. Rearrangements were called productive when the CDR3 lacked stop codons and stayed in frame with V and J; all others were non-productive. Following IMGT convention, CDR3 was defined as the stretch from the second conserved V-encoded cysteine to the conserved J-encoded phenylalanine. Sequences without an unambiguous match to a single V gene segment were excluded from the earlier analysis of several hundred of the donors. An earlier analysis of several hundred of the donors classified V segments as functional when productive rearrangements were above 56.7% and as segregating when the standard deviation between donors was above 5%. A statistical classification framework was developed to diagnose cytomegalovirus status using the catalog of TCR beta chain sequences. V and J gene assignment, in a later analysis, came from comparing TCR nucleotide sequences with IMGT/GENE-DB human TR gene sequences. The TCRdist pipeline was used in a later analysis to assign CDR3 sequences and most-parsimonious VDJ recombination scenarios. In a later analysis, every TCR beta chain was defined by the combination of its CDR3 amino acid sequence and its V-gene family, and reads without a unique V-gene family were dropped. As a way to deal with suspected cross-contamination and a sequencing artifact, a later analysis dropped 450 to 600 nucleotide sequences that were highly shared and had low generation probability. A later analysis calculated a clonal expansion index for each public chain from normalized within-repertoire ranks of inferred template counts. In a later analysis, generation probabilities were computed using a VDJ recombination model fitted to out-of-frame rearrangements, and the results were checked against IGoR. A later analysis scored TCR-TCR, TCR-HLA and TCR-CMV co-occurrence with hypergeometric tests, applying a repertoire-size bias correction to TCR pairs. False discovery rates were estimated in a later analysis by permuting HLA or CMV assignments 20 times. In a later analysis, co-occurring TCRs were grouped using DBSCAN, and TCRdist sequence similarity was added for clustering within HLA-allele-positive subsets. Repertoires with fewer than 30,000 or more than 120,000 public chains, plus five repertoires with anomalous nucleotide sharing, were excluded from co-occurrence clustering. TCRdb carries this immuneACCESS record with in-frame sequences only. Its versions omit some clonotypes, under half of them owing to an unresolved V gene in the studies checked, with the rest unexplained. V and J calls and clone size come straight from that table; D and trimming were deduced from the DNA. The sample data list some 140,000 clones, and just under 80% of these were observed just once. Under 5.5% of the sample is in the top ten clones.

The germline V gene sets CDR1 to KGHSH and CDR2 to LQKENI. From V the trimming removes 4 bases and from J it removes 7 bases, while the gene matches leave 7 bases of the junction unaccounted for. Measured from the cysteine to the phenylalanine, the CDR3 is 14 residues long. The entry retains the CDR3 DNA only, 42 bases that are in frame from base 1. This clone was observed a handful of times. The target of this receptor is not known. Per-base qualities were not stored, and no clone one base away is much larger. The cohort comprised around 700 healthy bone marrow donors. Cohort members were all nominally healthy when sampled, although unrecorded immune exposures were likely present. CMV serostatus was positive for about 270 and negative for about half of the roughly 670 cohort members, and was not recorded for this donor. Every donor gave a peripheral blood sample, and the peripheral blood mononuclear cells from that sample were used for TCR beta sequencing. The Qiagen DNeasy Blood Extraction Kit was used to extract genomic DNA from the blood cell samples.

The chain links TRBV18 with TRBJ1-2, with TRBD1 identical over 9 junction bases. Material: PBMCs. The sequence derives from a man aged 30 to 45 in good health. At the DNA level, the sequence is TGTGCCAGCTCACAAGGACAGGGACAGGGTGGCTACACCTTC. Its translation is CASSQGQGQGGYTF. Supplemented by the reference TRBV18 and TRBJ1-2 proteins around the CDR3, the complete variable domain is NAGVMQNPRHLVRRRGQEARLRCSPMKGHSHVYWYRQLPEEGLKFMVYLQKENIIDESGMPKERFSAEFPKEGPSILRIQQVVRGDSAAYFCASSQGQGQGGYTFGSGTRLTVV.